Sequencing of this TCR beta chain was carried out in a study of blood T cell repertoires in COVID-19. The wider study: PBMCs, B-cell-depleted T cells, or T cells were the source of the cDNA or gDNA that made up the material.

The data were produced by immunoSEQ multiplex PCR, yet TCRdb's version contains in-frame clones alone and is incomplete. The sample yields about 4,700 clones, around 80% seen once. CDR1 is MDHEN and CDR2 is SYDVKM in the germline V gene. V trimming: 6 bases; J trimming: 4 bases; junction bases outside the gene matches: 7. CDR3 length equals 14 residues. Source material: peripheral blood. This chain links TRBV28 with TRBJ1-2; 8 positions agree with TRBD1. The sequence derives from a man aged 65 to 85 with active COVID-19. This CDR3 is CASSLTGEAYGYTF. CDR3 coding DNA: TGTGCCAGCAGCCTGACAGGGGAAGCCTATGGCTACACCTTC.